This section outlines one TCR beta chain sequence together with its context. Its specificity is unknown. V lost 2 bases, J lost 5 bases, and 10 bases lay in between. The CDR3 runs 13 residues. Germline CDR1 and CDR2: LNHNV and YYDKDF (reference sequence). Profiling relied on immunoSEQ multiplex PCR, and the TCRdb table lists in-frame clones only, not all of them. The top ten hold about 17% of the sample, which has 60,000 to 75,000 clones, 76% seen once. These data originate in a study of radiotherapy plus CTLA-4 blockade in lung cancer. General study points: Strongest reported response predictors: early blood clone changes and post-radiation interferon-beta.

This receptor was identified in a human donor with non-small cell lung cancer whose response to radiotherapy plus ipilimumab could not be evaluated. Some clones in this sample may be carry-over from other donors' samples. Sequencing was performed on peripheral blood, taken from a patient treated with radiotherapy plus ipilimumab. V usage is TRBV15 and J usage is TRBJ2-7; TRBD2 might be the D (5 bases). CDR3 residues: CATSRRGFNEQYF. In DNA, the CDR3 is TGTGCCACCAGCAGACGAGGGTTCAACGAGCAGTACTTC.